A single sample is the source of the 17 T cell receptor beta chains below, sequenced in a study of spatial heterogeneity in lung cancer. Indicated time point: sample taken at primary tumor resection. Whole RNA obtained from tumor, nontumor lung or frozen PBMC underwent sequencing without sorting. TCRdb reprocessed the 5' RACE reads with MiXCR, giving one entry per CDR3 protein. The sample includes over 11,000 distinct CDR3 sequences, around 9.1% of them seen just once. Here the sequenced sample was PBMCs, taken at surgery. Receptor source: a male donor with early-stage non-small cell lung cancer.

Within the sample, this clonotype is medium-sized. The CDR3 is CATSDLEQGDTQYF. CDR3 sequence (DNA): TGTGCCACCAGTGATTTGGAGCAGGGAGATACGCAGTATTTT. The V and J genes are TRBV24-1 and TRBJ2-3, with TRBD1 as a possible D gene (5 bases). The CDR3 is made up of 14 amino acids. Germline V lookup: CDR1 KGHDR, CDR2 SFDVKD. V lost 0 bases and J 5 bases, leaving 8 bases between the germline ends.

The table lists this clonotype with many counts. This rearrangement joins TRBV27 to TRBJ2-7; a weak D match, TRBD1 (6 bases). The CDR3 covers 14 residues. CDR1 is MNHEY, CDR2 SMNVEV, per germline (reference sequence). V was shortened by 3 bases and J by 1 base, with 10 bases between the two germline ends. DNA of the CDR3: TGTGCCAGCAGTTTCCTGGACAGTTCCTACGAGCAGTACTTC. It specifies CASSFLDSSYEQYF.

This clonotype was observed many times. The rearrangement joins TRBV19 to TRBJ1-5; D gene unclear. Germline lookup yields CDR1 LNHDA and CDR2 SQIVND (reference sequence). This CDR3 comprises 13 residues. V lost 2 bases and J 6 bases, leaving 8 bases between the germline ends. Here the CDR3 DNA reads TGTGCCAGTAGTATACGGGGATCTCAGCCCCAGCATTTT. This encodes CASSIRGSQPQHF.

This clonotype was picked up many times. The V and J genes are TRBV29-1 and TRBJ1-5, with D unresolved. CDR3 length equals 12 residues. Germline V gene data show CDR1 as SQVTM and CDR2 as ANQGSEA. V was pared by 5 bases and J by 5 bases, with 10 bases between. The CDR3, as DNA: TGCAGCGTTCAAAACCTTGATCAGCCCCAGCATTTT. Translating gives CSVQNLDQPQHF.

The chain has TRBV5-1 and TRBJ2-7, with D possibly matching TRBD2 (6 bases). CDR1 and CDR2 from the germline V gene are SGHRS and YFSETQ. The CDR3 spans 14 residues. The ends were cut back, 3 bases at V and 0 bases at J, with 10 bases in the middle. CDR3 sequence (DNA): TGCGCCAGCAGCTGGGAGACTAGCTCCTACGAGCAGTACTTC. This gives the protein CASSWETSSYEQYF.

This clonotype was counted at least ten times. CDR3 DNA: TGTGCCAGCACCCCTCCAGCGGGAGGGCGCGGTGAGCAGTTCTTC. It yields the protein CASTPPAGGRGEQFF. The rearrangement uses TRBV7-9 and TRBJ2-1; TRBD2 agrees at 10 bases. Losses at the gene ends were 7 bases for V and 9 bases for J; bases not matched to a gene: 12. The CDR3 spans 15 residues. CDR1 and CDR2 (germline): SEHNR, FQNEAQ (reference sequence).

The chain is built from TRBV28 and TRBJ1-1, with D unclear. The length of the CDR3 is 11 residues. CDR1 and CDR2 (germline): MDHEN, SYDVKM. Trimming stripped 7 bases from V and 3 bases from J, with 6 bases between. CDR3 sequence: CASTSYTEAFF. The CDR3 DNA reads TGTGCCAGCACGAGTTACACTGAAGCTTTCTTT.

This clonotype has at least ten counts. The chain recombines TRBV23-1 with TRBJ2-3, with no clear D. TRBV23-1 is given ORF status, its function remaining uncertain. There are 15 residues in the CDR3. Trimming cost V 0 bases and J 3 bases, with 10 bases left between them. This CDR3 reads CASSQSTAPTDTQYF. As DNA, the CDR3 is TGCGCCAGCAGTCAATCGACGGCCCCGACAGATACGCAGTATTTT.

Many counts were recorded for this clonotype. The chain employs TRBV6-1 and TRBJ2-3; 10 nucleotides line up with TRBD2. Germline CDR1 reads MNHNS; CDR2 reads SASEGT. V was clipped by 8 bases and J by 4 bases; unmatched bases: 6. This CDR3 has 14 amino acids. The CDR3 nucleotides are TGTGCCAGCCTCCAGCGGGAGGGTTCAGATACGCAGTATTTT. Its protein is CASLQREGSDTQYF.

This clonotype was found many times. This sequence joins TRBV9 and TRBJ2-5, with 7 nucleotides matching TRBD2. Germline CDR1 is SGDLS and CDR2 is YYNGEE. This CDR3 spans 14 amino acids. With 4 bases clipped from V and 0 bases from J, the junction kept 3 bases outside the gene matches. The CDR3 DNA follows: TGTGCCAGCAGCACCCGGGGGGACCAAGAGACCCAGTACTTC. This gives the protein CASSTRGDQETQYF.

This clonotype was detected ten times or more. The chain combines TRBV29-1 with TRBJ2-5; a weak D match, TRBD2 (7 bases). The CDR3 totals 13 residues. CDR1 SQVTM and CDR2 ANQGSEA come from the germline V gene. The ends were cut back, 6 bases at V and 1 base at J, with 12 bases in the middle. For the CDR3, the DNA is TGCAGCGTGGGGGGGGGCGGCCAAGAGACCCAGTACTTC. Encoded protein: CSVGGGGQETQYF.

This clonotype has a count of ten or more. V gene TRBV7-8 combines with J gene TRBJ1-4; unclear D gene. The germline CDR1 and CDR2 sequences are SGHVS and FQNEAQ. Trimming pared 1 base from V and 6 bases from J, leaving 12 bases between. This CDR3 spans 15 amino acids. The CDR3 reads CASSLGLGRDEKLFF. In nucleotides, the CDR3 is TGTGCCAGCAGCTTAGGTCTAGGGAGGGATGAAAAACTGTTTTTT.

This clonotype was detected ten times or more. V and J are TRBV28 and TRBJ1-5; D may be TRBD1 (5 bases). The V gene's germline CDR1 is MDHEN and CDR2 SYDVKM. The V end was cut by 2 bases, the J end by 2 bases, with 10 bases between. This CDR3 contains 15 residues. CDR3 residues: CASSLPGDRNQPQHF. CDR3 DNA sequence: TGTGCCAGCAGTTTACCTGGGGACCGCAATCAGCCCCAGCATTTT.

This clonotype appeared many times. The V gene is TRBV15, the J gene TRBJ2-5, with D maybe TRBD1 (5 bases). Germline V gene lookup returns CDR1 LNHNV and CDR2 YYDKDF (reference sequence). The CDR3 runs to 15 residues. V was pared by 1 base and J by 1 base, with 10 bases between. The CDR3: CATSRASTVQETQYF. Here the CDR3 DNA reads TGTGCCACCAGCAGAGCTTCGACAGTCCAAGAGACCCAGTACTTC.

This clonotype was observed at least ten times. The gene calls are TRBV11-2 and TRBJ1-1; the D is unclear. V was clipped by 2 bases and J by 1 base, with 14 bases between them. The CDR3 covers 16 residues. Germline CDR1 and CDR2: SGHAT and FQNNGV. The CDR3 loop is CASSLPGRNRNTEAFF. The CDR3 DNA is TGTGCCAGCAGCTTACCCGGCCGGAACCGGAACACTGAAGCTTTCTTT.

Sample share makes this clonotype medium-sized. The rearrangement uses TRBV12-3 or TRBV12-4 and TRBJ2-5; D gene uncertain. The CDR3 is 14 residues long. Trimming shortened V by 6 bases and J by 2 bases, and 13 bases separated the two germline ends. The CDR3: CASSHGSVQETQYF. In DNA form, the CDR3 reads TGTGCCAGCAGCCACGGCTCTGTTCAAGAGACCCAGTACTTC.

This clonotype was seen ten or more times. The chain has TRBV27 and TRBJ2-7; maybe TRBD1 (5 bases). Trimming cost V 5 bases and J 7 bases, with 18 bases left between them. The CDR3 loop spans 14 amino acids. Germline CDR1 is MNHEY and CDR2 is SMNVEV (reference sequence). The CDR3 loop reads CASSPQGATGEQYF. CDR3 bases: TGTGCCAGCAGTCCCCAGGGTGCCACTGGGGAGCAGTACTTC.